This TCR beta chain was sequenced in a study of post-analysis software for immune sequencing data. Study-wide background: As for disease course, relapsing-remitting, secondary progressive and progressive-relapsing multiple sclerosis were all included.

As for this clonotype: Its specificity is not known.

Included in the TCR beta cDNA libraries were unique molecular identifiers. TCRdb itself ran the PCR reads through MiXCR, one entry per CDR3 protein. The sample carries approximately 570,000 distinct CDR3 sequences, 44% recorded once. The junction had 6 bases not matched to a gene; V was cut back by 7 bases and J by 6 bases. The CDR3 loop spans 13 amino acids. Study results and limitations: Those with multiple sclerosis, the patient group, showed significantly lower normalized Chao1 diversity than controls. TRBV5-6, TRBV5-1 and TRBV20-1 belonged to a set of roughly 5 TRBV segments that were more frequent in patients than controls.

The sequence derives from a girl aged 5-17 years with multiple sclerosis. The chain joins TRBV12-3 or TRBV12-4 to TRBJ1-5; 7 nucleotides line up with TRBD1. The sequencing sample was made of blood. CDR3 bases: TGTGCCAGCACTTCCCCAGGGGGTCAGCCCCAGCATTTT. Amino acid sequence: CASTSPGGQPQHF.